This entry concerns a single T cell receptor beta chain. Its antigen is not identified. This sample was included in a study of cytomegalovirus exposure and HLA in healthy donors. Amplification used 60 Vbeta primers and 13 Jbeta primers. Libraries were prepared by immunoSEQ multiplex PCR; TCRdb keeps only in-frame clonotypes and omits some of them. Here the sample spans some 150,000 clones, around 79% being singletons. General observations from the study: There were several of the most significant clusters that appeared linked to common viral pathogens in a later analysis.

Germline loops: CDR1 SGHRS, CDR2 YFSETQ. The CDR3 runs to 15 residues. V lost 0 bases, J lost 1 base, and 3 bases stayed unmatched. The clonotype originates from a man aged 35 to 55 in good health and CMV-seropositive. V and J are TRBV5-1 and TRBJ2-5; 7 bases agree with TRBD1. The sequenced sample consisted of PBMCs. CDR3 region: CASSLGTGLQETQYF. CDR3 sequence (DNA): TGCGCCAGCAGCTTGGGGACAGGCCTCCAAGAGACCCAGTACTTC.